This TCR beta chain was captured in a study of PD-L1 blockade in urothelial cancer. On the study more broadly: Once treatment had started, blood was analyzed at 3 weeks (second dose) and again at 6 weeks. Counts from blood samples showed a median of roughly 140,000 T cells.

CDR3 size: 14 residues. Trimming left V 5 bases short and J 4 bases short, with 14 bases between. Germline V gives CDR1 SGHTA, CDR2 FQGNSA. Only in-frame clones appear in the TCRdb table, and some are missing; sequencing was by immunoSEQ multiplex PCR. The data show about 56,000 clones, about 86% seen once. This specimen consisted of PBMCs, obtained around atezolizumab (anti-PD-L1) treatment. V and J are TRBV7-2 and TRBJ1-1, with unresolved D. This receptor was taken from a man aged 45-65 years with urothelial cancer. As DNA, the CDR3 is TGTGCCAGCAGCGCGCAAGTTGGAGGCACTGAAGCTTTCTTT. It specifies CASSAQVGGTEAFF.